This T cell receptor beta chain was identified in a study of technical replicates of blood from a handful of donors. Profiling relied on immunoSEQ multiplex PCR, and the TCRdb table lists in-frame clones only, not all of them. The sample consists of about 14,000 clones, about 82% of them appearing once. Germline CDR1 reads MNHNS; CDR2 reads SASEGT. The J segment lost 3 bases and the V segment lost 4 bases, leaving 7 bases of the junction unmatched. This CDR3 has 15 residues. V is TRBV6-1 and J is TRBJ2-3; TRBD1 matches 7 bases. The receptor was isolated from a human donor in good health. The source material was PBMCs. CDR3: CASSVTGSRTDTQYF. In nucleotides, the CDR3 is TGTGCCAGCAGTGTGACAGGGAGTAGGACAGATACGCAGTATTTT.